The 17 T cell receptor beta chains given below trace back to one sample, sequenced in a study of CD8 T cells in Susac syndrome. When the RNA was reverse transcribed, random hexamers were used with an input of roughly 0.45 to 1 ug. TCRdb reprocessed the immunoSEQ multiplex PCR reads via MiXCR and lists one record per CDR3 protein. The sample records roughly 120,000 distinct CDR3 sequences, about 94% being singletons. The sequenced sample consisted of CD4+ T cells from PBMCs. All receptors come from a human donor in good health.

This chain connects TRBV18 to TRBJ2-2; D remains unclear. The V end lost 3 bases, the J end lost 11 bases, and 7 bases lay between the germline ends. CDR1 and CDR2 (germline): KGHSH, LQKENI. The CDR3 spans 11 residues. The DNA for the CDR3 is TGTGCCAGCTCACCGTTGGTCGAGCTGTTTTTT. It translates to CASSPLVELFF.

This clonotype was found once. The chain joins TRBV4-1 to TRBJ2-1, with D maybe TRBD2 (6 bases). The CDR3 loop spans 16 amino acids. Germline V lookup: CDR1 MGHRA, CDR2 YSYEKL. The ends were cut back, 0 bases at V and 7 bases at J, with 16 bases in the middle. The CDR3 spells CASSQDPGGKWNEQFF. CDR3 DNA sequence: TGCGCCAGCAGCCAAGATCCAGGCGGGAAATGGAATGAGCAGTTCTTC.

V and J are TRBV6-5 and TRBJ2-7; TRBD1 or TRBD2 may be the D gene (5 bases each). Germline CDR1 and CDR2: MNHEY and SVGAGI. The V gene lost 4 bases and the J gene lost 1 base, with 17 bases spanning the gap. There are 16 residues in the CDR3. CDR3 sequence: CASSFPQGDGSYEQYF. The CDR3 nucleotides are TGTGCCAGCAGTTTCCCCCAAGGGGACGGTTCCTACGAGCAGTACTTC.

This clonotype was found once. This chain joins TRBV7-9 and TRBJ1-1, with D possibly matching TRBD1 (6 bases). The CDR3 runs to 14 residues. Trimming stripped 4 bases from V and 6 bases from J, with 15 bases between. Germline-derived CDR1 and CDR2 are SEHNR and FQNEAQ (reference sequence). CDR3 residues: CASSSDRYVAEAFF. CDR3 sequence (DNA): TGTGCCAGCAGCTCGGACAGATATGTCGCTGAAGCTTTCTTT.

This chain joins TRBV7-9 and TRBJ2-7; 9 nucleotides line up with TRBD2. With 8 bases clipped from V and 0 bases from J, the junction kept 14 bases outside the gene matches. The CDR3 totals 17 residues. Germline V gene lookup returns CDR1 SEHNR and CDR2 FQNEAQ (reference sequence). CDR3: CASLRWLAGLTSYEQYF. CDR3 bases: TGTGCCAGCCTCCGGTGGCTAGCGGGACTCACCTCCTACGAGCAGTACTTC.

The J gene is TRBJ2-1, the V gene TRBV12-3 or TRBV12-4; 12 bases are a match to TRBD2. The length of the CDR3 is 16 residues. Trimming at V came to 3 bases and at J to 5 bases, leaving 5 bases not matched to a gene. The DNA of the CDR3 is TGTGCCAGCAGTTTTGGGACTAGCGGGCAAAACAATGAGCAGTTCTTC. This sequence encodes CASSFGTSGQNNEQFF.

This chain connects TRBV20-1 to TRBJ2-3; TRBD1 aligns across 8 bases. Germline values: CDR1 DFQATT, CDR2 SNEGSKA (reference sequence). This CDR3 is built from 14 residues. V lost 3 bases and J lost 1; bases outside the gene matches: 3. The CDR3 nucleotides read TGCAGTGCTAGGAGGGGACAGGGCACAGATACGCAGTATTTT. Translating gives CSARRGQGTDTQYF.

The rearrangement links TRBV7-9 to TRBJ2-7, with D possibly matching TRBD1 (6 bases). Germline CDR1 SEHNR, CDR2 FQNEAQ (reference sequence). The CDR3 is made up of 14 amino acids. V shed 4 bases and J shed 8 bases, with 18 bases lying between them. The CDR3 coding sequence is TGTGCCAGCAGCTCACTGAGGACAGCTACGAAGCAGTACTTC. Protein sequence: CASSSLRTATKQYF.

The CDR3 loop reads CASSLADGSSQFF. The CDR3 DNA sequence: TGTGCCAGCAGCTTAGCGGACGGGTCTAGTCAGTTCTTC. The J gene is TRBJ2-1, the V gene TRBV7-8; no reliable D call. Germline V lookup: CDR1 SGHVS, CDR2 FQNEAQ. Between the trimmed V and J ends, which lost 0 bases and 13 bases, there was a span of 13 bases. The CDR3 is 13 residues long.

The rearrangement joins TRBV29-1 to TRBJ2-7; D uncertain. The CDR3 consists of 11 residues. Germline assignment: CDR1 SQVTM and CDR2 ANQGSEA. With 6 bases removed from V and 5 bases from J, the gap between germline ends came to 11 bases. The CDR3 DNA sequence: TGCAGCGTAAATAGGGAAGACGAGCAGTACTTC. Translated: CSVNREDEQYF.

The chain recombines TRBV30 with TRBJ2-2, with D maybe TRBD2 (5 bases). Looked up from germline, CDR1 is GTSNPN and CDR2 is SVGIG (reference sequence). The CDR3 length is 14 residues. V lost 1 base, J lost 1 base, and 7 bases lay in between. CDR3 in amino acids: CAWSAGKNTGELFF. The CDR3, as DNA: TGTGCCTGGAGTGCGGGGAAGAACACCGGGGAGCTGTTTTTT. Full variable domain (outside the CDR3, taken from reference TRBV30 and TRBJ2-2): SQTIHQWPATLVQPVGSPLSLECTVEGTSNPNLYWYRQAAGRGLQLLFYSVGIGQISSEVPQNLSASRPQDRQFILSSKKLLLSDSGFYLCAWSAGKNTGELFFGEGSRLTVL.

The gene calls are TRBV28 and TRBJ1-2; a possible D gene is TRBD1 (5 bases). Germline V lookup: CDR1 MDHEN, CDR2 SYDVKM. This CDR3 has 14 residues. V was shortened by 3 bases and J by 8 bases, with 16 bases between the two germline ends. The CDR3 nucleotides read TGTGCCAGCAGTTTTGCGCAGGGACTGAAGGGCTACACCTTC. This sequence encodes CASSFAQGLKGYTF.

This clonotype showed up just a few times. This chain links TRBV5-1 with TRBJ2-5; D is uncertain. Germline CDR1 SGHRS, CDR2 YFSETQ. This CDR3 is 13 amino acids long. The V end lost 4 bases, the J end lost 2 bases, and 9 bases lay between the germline ends. The CDR3, as DNA: TGCGCCAGCAGCCGGACCCGGCAAGAGACCCAGTACTTC. Translating gives CASSRTRQETQYF.

The J gene is TRBJ1-1, the V gene TRBV20-1; 8 bases agree with TRBD1. Germline assignment: CDR1 DFQATT and CDR2 SNEGSKA (reference sequence). Losses at the gene ends were 6 bases for V and 4 bases for J; bases not matched to a gene: 7. The length of the CDR3 is 13 residues. This CDR3 is CSASGGSATEAFF. CDR3 in DNA: TGCAGTGCCTCAGGGGGCTCGGCCACTGAAGCTTTCTTT.

The rearrangement joins TRBV20-1 to TRBJ2-7; 8 nucleotides line up with TRBD2. The CDR3 sequence is 14 residues long. The J segment lost 3 bases and the V segment lost 6 bases, leaving 10 bases of the junction unmatched. From germline, CDR1 is DFQATT and CDR2 SNEGSKA (reference sequence). In DNA form, the CDR3 reads TGCAGTGCAGAACCCGGGACTAGGGTCTACGAGCAGTACTTC. It codes for CSAEPGTRVYEQYF.

This chain connects TRBV27 to TRBJ2-3; 9 nucleotides align to TRBD2. The CDR3 loop spans 17 amino acids. Germline V CDR1 and CDR2: MNHEY, SMNVEV (reference sequence). V dropped 5 bases and J dropped 0; count of bases not matched to a gene: 9. Here the CDR3 reads CASSPAQTSGSTDTQYF. The CDR3 DNA is TGTGCCAGCAGTCCGGCCCAGACTAGCGGAAGCACAGATACGCAGTATTTT.

This chain uses TRBV12-3 or TRBV12-4 with TRBJ2-3, with D possibly being TRBD2 (6 bases). Trimming removed 4 bases at V and 2 bases at J, with 10 bases between. The CDR3 spans 14 residues. In DNA form, the CDR3 reads TGTGCCAGCAGTTCCGGGACTTTCACAGATACGCAGTATTTT. Translated: CASSSGTFTDTQYF.